This T cell receptor beta chain appears in the sequencing data of a study of OX40 agonist ivuxolimab in advanced cancers. Here immunoSEQ multiplex PCR was the method, and the copy in TCRdb shows in-frame clones only, minus some. The data show 60,000 to 85,000 clones, about nine tenths seen once. There are 16 residues in the CDR3. V shed 1 base and J 12 bases; nucleotides not matched to a gene: 14. Per germline, CDR1 SGHVS and CDR2 FQNEAQ. Patients were ineligible given autoimmune disease history or systemic immunosuppression. This chain connects TRBV7-8 to TRBJ2-1; 8 bases are a match to TRBD2. The specimen was CD4+ or CD8+ T cells sorted from blood, collected in a trial of the OX40 agonist ivuxolimab. This TCR was sampled from an adult with an advanced solid tumor such as melanoma, head and neck, liver or kidney cancer. CDR3 bases: TGTGCCAGCAGCTTAGGCTCCGGGACTAGGTCTAGGTGGCAGTTCTTC. This encodes CASSLGSGTRSRWQFF.